Included here is one TCR beta chain sequence, with context. The antigen remains unidentified. It was with 60 Vbeta and 13 Jbeta primers that the PCR ran. Sequencing used immunoSEQ multiplex PCR; TCRdb keeps in-frame clones, though not all of them. This sample's table has roughly 110,000 clones. Healthy donors of bone marrow made up the group. These data originate in a study of cytomegalovirus exposure and HLA in healthy donors. Study conclusions and caveats: Earlier findings revealed that most TCR beta V segments proved productive either about 90% or about 30% of the time. The authors judged a highly shared variant cluster likely a sequencing artifact. From TCR beta sequences, most subjects' HLA-A and HLA-B alleles were reportedly predicted accurately.

V was clipped by 9 bases and J by 2 bases, with 13 bases between them. The CDR3 length is 13 residues. This receptor was identified in a man between 25 and 39 years old in good health and CMV-seronegative. The chain combines TRBV23-1 with TRBJ1-2; D may be TRBD1 (6 bases). TRBV23-1 belongs to the ORF category, with a function that is uncertain. Sequencing input: PBMCs. As DNA, the CDR3 is TGCGCCAGATACAGGGCGTCGAACTATGGCTACACCTTC. Protein product: CARYRASNYGYTF.